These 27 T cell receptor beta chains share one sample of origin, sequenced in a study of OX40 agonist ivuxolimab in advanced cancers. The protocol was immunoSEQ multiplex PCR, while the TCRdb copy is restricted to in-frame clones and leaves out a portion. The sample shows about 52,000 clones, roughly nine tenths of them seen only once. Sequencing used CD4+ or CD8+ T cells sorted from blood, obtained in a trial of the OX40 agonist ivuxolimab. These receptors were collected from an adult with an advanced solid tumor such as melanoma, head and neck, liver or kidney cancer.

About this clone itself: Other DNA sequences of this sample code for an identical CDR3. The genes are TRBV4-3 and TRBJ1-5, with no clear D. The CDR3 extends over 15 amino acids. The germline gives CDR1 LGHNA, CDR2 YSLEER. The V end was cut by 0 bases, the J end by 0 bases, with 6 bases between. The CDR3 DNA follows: TGCGCCAGCAGCCAAGACAGGTATAGCAATCAGCCCCAGCATTTT. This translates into CASSQDRYSNQPQHF.

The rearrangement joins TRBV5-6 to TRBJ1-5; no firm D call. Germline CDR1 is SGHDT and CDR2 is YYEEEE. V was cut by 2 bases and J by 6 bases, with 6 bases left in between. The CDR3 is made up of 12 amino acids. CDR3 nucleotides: TGTGCCAGCAGCTTCCTAGGTCAGCCCCAGCATTTT. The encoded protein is CASSFLGQPQHF.

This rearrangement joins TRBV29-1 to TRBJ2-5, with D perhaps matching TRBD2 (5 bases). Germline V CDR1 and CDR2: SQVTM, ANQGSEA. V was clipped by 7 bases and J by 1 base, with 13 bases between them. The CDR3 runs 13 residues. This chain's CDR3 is CSALLRGQETQYF. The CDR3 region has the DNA TGCAGCGCCCTCTTACGGGGCCAAGAGACCCAGTACTTC.

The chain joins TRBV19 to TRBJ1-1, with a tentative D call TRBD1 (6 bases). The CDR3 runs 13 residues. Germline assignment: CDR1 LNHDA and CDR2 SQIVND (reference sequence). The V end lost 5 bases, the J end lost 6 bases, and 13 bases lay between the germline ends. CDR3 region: CASSLVRGAEAFF. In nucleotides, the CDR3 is TGTGCCAGTAGTCTGGTCAGGGGAGCTGAAGCTTTCTTT.

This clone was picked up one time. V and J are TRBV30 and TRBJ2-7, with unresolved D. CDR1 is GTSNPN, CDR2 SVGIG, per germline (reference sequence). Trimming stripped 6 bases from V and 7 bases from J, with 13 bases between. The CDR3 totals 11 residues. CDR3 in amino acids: CACRTGREQYF. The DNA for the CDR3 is TGTGCCTGTCGAACTGGTAGGGAGCAGTACTTC.

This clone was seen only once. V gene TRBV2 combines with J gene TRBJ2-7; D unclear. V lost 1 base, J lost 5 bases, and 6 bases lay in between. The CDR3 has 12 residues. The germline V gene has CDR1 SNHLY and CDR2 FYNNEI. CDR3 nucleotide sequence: TGTGCCAGCAGTGAAGGAAGGGACGAGCAGTACTTC. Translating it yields CASSEGRDEQYF.

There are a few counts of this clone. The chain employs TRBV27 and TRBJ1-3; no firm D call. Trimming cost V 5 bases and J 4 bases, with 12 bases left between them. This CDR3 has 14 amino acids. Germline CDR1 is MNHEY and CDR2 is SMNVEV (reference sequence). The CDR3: CASSLRGFGNTIYF. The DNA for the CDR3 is TGTGCCAGCAGTCTACGGGGATTCGGAAACACCATATATTTT.

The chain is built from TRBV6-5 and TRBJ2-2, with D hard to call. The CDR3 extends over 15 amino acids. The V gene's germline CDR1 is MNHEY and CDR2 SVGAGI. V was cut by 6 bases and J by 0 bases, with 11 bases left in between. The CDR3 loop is CASSFNPANTGELFF. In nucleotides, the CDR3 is TGTGCCAGCAGCTTTAACCCCGCGAACACCGGGGAGCTGTTTTTT.

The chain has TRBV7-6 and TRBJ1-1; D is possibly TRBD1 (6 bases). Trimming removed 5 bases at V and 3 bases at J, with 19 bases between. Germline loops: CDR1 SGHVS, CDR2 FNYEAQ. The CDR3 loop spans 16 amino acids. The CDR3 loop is CASSASGGLTDTEAFF. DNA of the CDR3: TGTGCCAGCAGCGCATCCGGGGGGCTAACGGACACTGAAGCTTTCTTT. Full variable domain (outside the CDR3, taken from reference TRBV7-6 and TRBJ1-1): GAGVSQSPRYKVTKRGQDVALRCDPISGHVSLYWYRQALGQGPEFLTYFNYEAQQDKSGLPNDRFSAERPEGSISTLTIQRTEQRDSAMYRCASSASGGLTDTEAFFGQGTRLTVV.

This CDR3 is CASSVSGAYSGNTIYF. In DNA form, the CDR3 reads TGTGCCAGCAGCGTTAGCGGGGCCTACTCTGGAAACACCATATATTTT. The V call is TRBV9, the J call TRBJ1-3, with D possibly being TRBD1 (5 bases). Germline values: CDR1 SGDLS, CDR2 YYNGEE. This CDR3 comprises 16 residues. Trimming left V 2 bases short and J 0 bases short, with 12 bases between. The whole variable domain, filled in from reference TRBV9 and TRBJ1-3, reads DSGVTQTPKHLITATGQRVTLRCSPRSGDLSVYWYQQSLDQGLQFLIQYYNGEERAKGNILERFSAQQFPDLHSELNLSSLELGDSALYFCASSVSGAYSGNTIYFGEGSWLTVV.

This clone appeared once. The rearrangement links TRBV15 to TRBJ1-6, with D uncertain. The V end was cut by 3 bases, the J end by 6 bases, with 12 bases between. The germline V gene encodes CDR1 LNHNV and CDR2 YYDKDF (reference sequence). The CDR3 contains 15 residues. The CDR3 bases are TGTGCCACCAGCAGGTTGTTGGCACCTAATTCACCCCTCCACTTT. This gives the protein CATSRLLAPNSPLHF.

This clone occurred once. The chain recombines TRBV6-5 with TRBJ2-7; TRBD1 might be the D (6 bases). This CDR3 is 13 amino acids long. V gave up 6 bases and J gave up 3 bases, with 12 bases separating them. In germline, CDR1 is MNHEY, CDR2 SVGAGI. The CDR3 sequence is CASRQGHHYEQYF. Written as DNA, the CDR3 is TGTGCCAGCAGGCAGGGACACCACTACGAGCAGTACTTC.

The CDR3 region has the DNA TGTGCCAGCAGCTTGGCCCGTGACATTAATGAAAAACTGTTTTTT. Residues: CASSLARDINEKLFF. The chain joins TRBV5-4 to TRBJ1-4; D uncertain. This CDR3 region has 15 residues. V gave up 0 bases and J gave up 4 bases, with 10 bases separating them. Germline values: CDR1 SGHNT, CDR2 YYREEE (reference sequence).

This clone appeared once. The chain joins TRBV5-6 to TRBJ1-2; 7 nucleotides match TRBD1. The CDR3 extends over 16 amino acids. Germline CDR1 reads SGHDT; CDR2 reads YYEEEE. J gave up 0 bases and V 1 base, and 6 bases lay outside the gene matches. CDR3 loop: CASSLNGDSSNYGYTF. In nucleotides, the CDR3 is TGTGCCAGCAGCTTGAATGGGGACAGCTCTAACTATGGCTACACCTTC.

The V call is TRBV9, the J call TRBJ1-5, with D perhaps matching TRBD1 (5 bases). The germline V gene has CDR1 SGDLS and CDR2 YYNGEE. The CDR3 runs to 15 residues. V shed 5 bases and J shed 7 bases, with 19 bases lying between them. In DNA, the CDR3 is TGTGCCAGCAGTGGGTCGGACTCAGCAGGGCAGCCCCAGCATTTT. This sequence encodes CASSGSDSAGQPQHF.

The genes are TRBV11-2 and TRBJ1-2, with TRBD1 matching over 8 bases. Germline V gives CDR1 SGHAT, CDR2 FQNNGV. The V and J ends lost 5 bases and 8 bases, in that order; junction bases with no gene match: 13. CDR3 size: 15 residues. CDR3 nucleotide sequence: TGTGCCAGCAGCCCCGGTAAACGGACAGGGAACGGCTACACCTTC. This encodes CASSPGKRTGNGYTF.

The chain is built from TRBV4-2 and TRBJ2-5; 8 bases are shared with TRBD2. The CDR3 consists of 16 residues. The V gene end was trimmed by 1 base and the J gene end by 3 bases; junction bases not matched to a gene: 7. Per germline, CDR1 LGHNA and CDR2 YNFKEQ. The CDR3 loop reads CASSQVGEAGEETQYF. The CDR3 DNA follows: TGTGCCAGCAGCCAAGTGGGGGAAGCGGGGGAAGAGACCCAGTACTTC.

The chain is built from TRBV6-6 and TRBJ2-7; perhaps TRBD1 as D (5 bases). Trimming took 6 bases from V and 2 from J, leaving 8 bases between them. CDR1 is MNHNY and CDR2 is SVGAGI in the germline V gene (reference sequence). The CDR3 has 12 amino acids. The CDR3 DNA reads TGTGCCAGCAGACAGGACACCTACGAGCAGTACTTC. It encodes CASRQDTYEQYF.

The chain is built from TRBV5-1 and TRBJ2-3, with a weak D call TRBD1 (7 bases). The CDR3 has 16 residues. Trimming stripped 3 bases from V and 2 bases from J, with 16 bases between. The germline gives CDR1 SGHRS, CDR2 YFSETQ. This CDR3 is CASSWGQGEATDTQYF. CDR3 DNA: TGCGCCAGCAGCTGGGGCCAGGGGGAGGCCACAGATACGCAGTATTTT.

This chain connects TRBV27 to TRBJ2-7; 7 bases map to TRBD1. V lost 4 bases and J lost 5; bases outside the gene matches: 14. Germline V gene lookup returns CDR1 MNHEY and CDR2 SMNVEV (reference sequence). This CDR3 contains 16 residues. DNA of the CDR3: TGTGCCAGCAGTTATGACCTACAGGGGAGTGAAAACGAGCAGTACTTC. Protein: CASSYDLQGSENEQYF.

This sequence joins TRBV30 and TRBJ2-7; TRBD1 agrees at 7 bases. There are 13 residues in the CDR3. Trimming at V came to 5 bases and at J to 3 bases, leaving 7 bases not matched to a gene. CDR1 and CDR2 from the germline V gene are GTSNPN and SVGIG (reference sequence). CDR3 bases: TGTGCCTGGGGAACAGGGGCTTTCTACGAGCAGTACTTC. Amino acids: CAWGTGAFYEQYF. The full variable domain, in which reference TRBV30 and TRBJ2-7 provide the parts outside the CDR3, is SQTIHQWPATLVQPVGSPLSLECTVEGTSNPNLYWYRQAAGRGLQLLFYSVGIGQISSEVPQNLSASRPQDRQFILSSKKLLLSDSGFYLCAWGTGAFYEQYFGPGTRLTVT.

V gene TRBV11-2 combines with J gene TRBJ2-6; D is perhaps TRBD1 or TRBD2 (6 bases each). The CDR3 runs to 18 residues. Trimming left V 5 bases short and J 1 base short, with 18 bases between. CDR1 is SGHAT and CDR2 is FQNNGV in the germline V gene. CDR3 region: CASSPLRGARSGANVLTF. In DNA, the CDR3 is TGTGCCAGCAGCCCCCTGAGGGGGGCGAGGTCTGGGGCCAACGTCCTGACTTTC.

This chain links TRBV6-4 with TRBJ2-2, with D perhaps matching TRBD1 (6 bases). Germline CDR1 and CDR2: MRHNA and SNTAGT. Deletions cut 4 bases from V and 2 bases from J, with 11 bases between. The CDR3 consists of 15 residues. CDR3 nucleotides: TGTGCCAGCAGTGCGGACAGTATCAACACCGGGGAGCTGTTTTTT. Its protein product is CASSADSINTGELFF.

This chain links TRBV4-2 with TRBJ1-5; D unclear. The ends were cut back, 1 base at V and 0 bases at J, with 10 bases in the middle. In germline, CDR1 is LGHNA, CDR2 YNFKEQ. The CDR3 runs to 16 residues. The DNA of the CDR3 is TGTGCCAGCAGCCAAGTCACTTCTTATAGCAATCAGCCCCAGCATTTT. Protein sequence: CASSQVTSYSNQPQHF.

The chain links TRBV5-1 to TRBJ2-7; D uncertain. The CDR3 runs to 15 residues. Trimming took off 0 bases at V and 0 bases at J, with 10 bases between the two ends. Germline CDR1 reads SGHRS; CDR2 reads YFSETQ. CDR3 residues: CASSLAVDVSYEQYF. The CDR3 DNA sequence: TGCGCCAGCAGCTTGGCCGTGGACGTCTCCTACGAGCAGTACTTC. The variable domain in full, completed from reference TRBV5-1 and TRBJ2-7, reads KAGVTQTPRYLIKTRGQQVTLSCSPISGHRSVSWYQQTPGQGLQFLFEYFSETQRNKGNFPGRFSGRQFSNSRSEMNVSTLELGDSALYLCASSLAVDVSYEQYFGPGTRLTVT.

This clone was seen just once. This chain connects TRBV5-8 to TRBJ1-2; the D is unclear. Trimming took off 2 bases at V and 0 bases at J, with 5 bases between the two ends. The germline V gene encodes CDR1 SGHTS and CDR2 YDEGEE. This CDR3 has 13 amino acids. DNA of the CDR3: TGTGCCAGCAGCTTAACGTCTAACTATGGCTACACCTTC. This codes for CASSLTSNYGYTF.

In nucleotides, the CDR3 is TGCGCCAGCAGCCACCCACAGGGGGCGAAATATTACAATGAGCAGTTCTTC. It translates to CASSHPQGAKYYNEQFF. The genes are TRBV4-1 and TRBJ2-1; 9 positions agree with TRBD1. The CDR3 extends over 17 amino acids. Germline CDR1 is MGHRA and CDR2 is YSYEKL. V shed 3 bases, J shed 4 bases, and the junction held 10 bases outside the gene matches.